These 28 T cell receptor beta chains originate from one sample sequenced in a study of cytomegalovirus exposure and HLA in healthy donors. Sequencing was performed with immunoSEQ multiplex PCR; in TCRdb, only in-frame clones are kept and a portion is missing. The data show 150,000 to 200,000 clones, 86% seen once. Sequencing was carried out using PBMCs. These receptor sequences come from a young woman in good health and CMV-seronegative.

The chain links TRBV29-1 to TRBJ2-7, with D hard to call. V lost 5 bases to trimming and J lost 0 bases, with 11 bases between them. Looked up from germline, CDR1 is SQVTM and CDR2 is ANQGSEA. CDR3 length: 13 amino acids. The CDR3 loop is CSVTPTSSYEQYF. The CDR3 DNA reads as TGCAGCGTTACCCCGACTTCCTCCTACGAGCAGTACTTC.

The chain joins TRBV5-1 to TRBJ1-1, with 10 bases aligning to TRBD1. Losses at the gene ends were 3 bases for V and 10 bases for J; bases not matched to a gene: 9. Germline V gives CDR1 SGHRS, CDR2 YFSETQ. This CDR3 contains 14 residues. The CDR3 nucleotides are TGCGCCAGCAGCTCGACCGGGACAGGGGAGGGAGCTTTCTTT. It is translated as CASSSTGTGEGAFF.

The CDR3 loop is CATSRVGGALSGNTIYF. The CDR3 DNA sequence: TGTGCCACCAGCAGAGTGGGGGGGGCCCTCTCTGGAAACACCATATATTTT. The chain uses TRBV15 and TRBJ1-3; possible D gene TRBD1, 6 bases. The germline V and J ends were trimmed by 1 base and 0 bases, with 13 bases remaining between them. CDR3 length: 17 residues. Germline V gene sequence: CDR1 LNHNV, CDR2 YYDKDF (reference sequence).

The chain links TRBV6-5 to TRBJ1-2; D is undetermined. The CDR3 contains 15 residues. CDR1 and CDR2 (germline): MNHEY, SVGAGI. V shed 0 bases and J shed 4 bases, with 12 bases lying between them. CDR3 amino acids: CASSYSTEGGYGYTF. In nucleotides, the CDR3 is TGTGCCAGCAGTTACTCAACGGAAGGAGGCTATGGCTACACCTTC.

DNA of the CDR3: TGTGCCAGCAGCCCCAGAGATGGGAACAGGGATCGAGATGAGCAGTTCTTC. Amino acids: CASSPRDGNRDRDEQFF. J is TRBJ2-1 and V is TRBV11-3; D possibly corresponds to TRBD1 (6 bases). V lost 5 bases to trimming and J lost 8 bases, with 25 bases between them. Germline V gene lookup returns CDR1 SGHNT and CDR2 YENEEA. The CDR3 runs 17 residues.

This clone appeared a single time. Here the CDR3 reads CASSPSGVNGYTF. DNA of the CDR3: TGTGCCAGCAGTCCTTCCGGGGTAAATGGCTACACCTTC. The rearrangement joins TRBV6-5 to TRBJ1-2; D ambiguous. V lost 5 bases and J lost 6, with 13 bases in between. This CDR3 is 13 amino acids long. Germline CDR1 reads MNHEY; CDR2 reads SVGAGI.

This clone was seen once. The genes are TRBV11-2 and TRBJ1-2, with 10 bases that match TRBD1. CDR1 is SGHAT and CDR2 is FQNNGV in the germline V gene. The V gene end was trimmed by 1 base and the J gene end by 0 bases; junction bases not matched to a gene: 8. This CDR3 has 18 residues. CDR3 residues: CASSLAGTGDRANYGYTF. DNA of the CDR3: TGTGCCAGCAGCTTAGCAGGGACAGGGGACCGAGCTAACTATGGCTACACCTTC.

V is TRBV6-9 and J is TRBJ2-6; D remains ambiguous. CDR3 length equals 14 residues. Trimming pared 4 bases from V and 2 bases from J, leaving 6 bases between. The V gene's germline CDR1 is MNHGY and CDR2 SVAAGI. In DNA form, the CDR3 reads TGTGCCAGCAGTTCCAGGACTGGGGCCAACGTCCTGACTTTC. This gives the protein CASSSRTGANVLTF.

The chain carries TRBV5-1 and TRBJ1-2; a possible D gene is TRBD1 (6 bases). The germline V gene has CDR1 SGHRS and CDR2 YFSETQ. CDR3 length: 15 residues. The germline V and J ends were trimmed by 4 bases and 4 bases, with 17 bases remaining between them. CDR3 in amino acids: CASSPNLLGGYGYTF. The CDR3 coding sequence is TGCGCCAGCAGCCCAAATTTACTAGGGGGCTATGGCTACACCTTC.

The genes are TRBV9 and TRBJ1-1; 8 positions agree with TRBD1. The CDR3 covers 16 residues. Trimming cost V 4 bases and J 0 bases; bases outside gene matches: 8. Looked up from germline, CDR1 is SGDLS and CDR2 is YYNGEE. CDR3 region: CASSPQAGGLNTEAFF. The CDR3 DNA follows: TGTGCCAGCAGCCCACAGGCAGGGGGCTTGAACACTGAAGCTTTCTTT.

This chain uses TRBV5-1 with TRBJ2-5; 9 bases align to TRBD1. Germline assignment: CDR1 SGHRS and CDR2 YFSETQ. The V gene end was trimmed by 4 bases and the J gene end by 5 bases; junction bases not matched to a gene: 6. This CDR3 is built from 14 residues. CDR3 coding DNA: TGCGCCAGCAGCACCGGGACAGGGTGGGAGACCCAGTACTTC. Amino acids: CASSTGTGWETQYF.

This clone has only a few counts. V and J are TRBV6-7 and TRBJ2-5; 7 positions agree with TRBD2. TRBV6-7 is labeled an ORF, and its function is uncertain. The CDR3 contains 19 residues. With V trimmed by 0 bases and J by 4 bases, 17 bases remained unmatched. CDR3 loop: CASSYSRTRCGGNGETQYF. The CDR3 DNA reads TGTGCCAGCAGTTACTCCAGAACGAGGTGCGGGGGTAACGGAGAGACCCAGTACTTC.

This chain links TRBV6-1 with TRBJ2-1; 11 bases are shared with TRBD2. After removal of 3 bases from V and 5 bases from J, the junction contained 9 bases not matched to a gene. CDR1 is MNHNS and CDR2 is SASEGT in the germline V gene. CDR3 length: 17 residues. The CDR3 DNA is TGTGCCAGCAGTGAGCTGCTGGGACTAGCGGAGAACAATGAGCAGTTCTTC. This sequence encodes CASSELLGLAENNEQFF.

The CDR3 reads CASSVDPGTVAYEQYF. CDR3 nucleotides: TGTGCCAGCAGCGTAGACCCAGGGACAGTTGCCTACGAGCAGTACTTC. The chain has TRBV9 and TRBJ2-7; 7 nucleotides match TRBD1. Unmatched junction bases numbered 8, after V lost 0 bases and J lost 2 bases. Germline CDR1 SGDLS, CDR2 YYNGEE. The CDR3 length is 16 residues.

V gene TRBV2 combines with J gene TRBJ1-5; D remains unclear. The CDR3 loop spans 13 amino acids. V lost 4 bases, J lost 6 bases, and 10 bases lay in between. Germline CDR1 SNHLY, CDR2 FYNNEI. CDR3 amino acids: CASSGAESQPQHF. CDR3 DNA: TGTGCCAGCAGTGGTGCCGAGAGTCAGCCCCAGCATTTT.

Concerning this clone itself: The sample contains more than one DNA sequence encoding this CDR3. This chain connects TRBV5-1 to TRBJ2-3, with D tentatively TRBD2 (5 bases). With 0 bases removed from V and 2 bases from J, the gap between germline ends came to 7 bases. CDR1 SGHRS and CDR2 YFSETQ come from the germline V gene. The CDR3 consists of 14 residues. In DNA form, the CDR3 reads TGCGCCAGCAGCTTGGGACTATCCACAGATACGCAGTATTTT. The encoded protein is CASSLGLSTDTQYF. The whole variable domain, filled in from reference TRBV5-1 and TRBJ2-3, reads KAGVTQTPRYLIKTRGQQVTLSCSPISGHRSVSWYQQTPGQGLQFLFEYFSETQRNKGNFPGRFSGRQFSNSRSEMNVSTLELGDSALYLCASSLGLSTDTQYFGPGTRLTVL.

On this clone itself: Other DNA sequences within the sample encode an identical CDR3. The chain has TRBV6-5 and TRBJ1-1; D is uncertain. Trimming stripped 3 bases from V and 1 base from J, with 6 bases between. The CDR3 runs to 13 residues. Germline V lookup: CDR1 MNHEY, CDR2 SVGAGI. CDR3 sequence reads: CASSYKPNTEAFF. CDR3 nucleotide sequence: TGTGCCAGCAGTTATAAGCCGAACACTGAAGCTTTCTTT.

The chain couples TRBV27 to TRBJ1-5; a possible D gene is TRBD1 (5 bases). V was pared by 2 bases and J by 6 bases, with 14 bases between. There are 15 residues in the CDR3. Germline V lookup: CDR1 MNHEY, CDR2 SMNVEV (reference sequence). CDR3 residues: CASSLVAGKSQPQHF. DNA of the CDR3: TGTGCCAGCAGTTTAGTAGCAGGGAAAAGTCAGCCCCAGCATTTT.

This clone was seen only a few times. This rearrangement joins TRBV19 to TRBJ1-5; no definite D call. The V and J ends lost 7 bases and 4 bases respectively, with 11 bases between them. Per germline, CDR1 LNHDA and CDR2 SQIVND (reference sequence). The CDR3 length is 13 residues. This chain's CDR3 is CASKATENQPQHF. As DNA, the CDR3 is TGTGCCAGTAAGGCCACAGAAAATCAGCCCCAGCATTTT.

The chain employs TRBV29-1 and TRBJ2-2, with 10 bases identical to TRBD1. V dropped 7 bases and J dropped 4; count of bases not matched to a gene: 15. The length of the CDR3 is 17 residues. Germline V gene lookup returns CDR1 SQVTM and CDR2 ANQGSEA. CDR3 protein: CSARSQDRGGLTGELFF. In DNA, the CDR3 is TGCAGCGCCCGTTCTCAGGACAGGGGGGGTCTCACCGGGGAGCTGTTTTTT.

The genes are TRBV4-2 and TRBJ1-2; TRBD1 matches 7 bases. Germline V gene data show CDR1 as LGHNA and CDR2 as YNFKEQ. The CDR3 length is 13 residues. V was clipped by 7 bases and J by 8 bases; unmatched bases: 10. The CDR3 nucleotides are TGTGCCAGCACAGGGGGGAGCAGGGAAGGCTACACCTTC. It is translated as CASTGGSREGYTF.

CDR3 in amino acids: CASSFPRLVHEQFF. The CDR3 DNA reads TGTGCCAGCAGCTTCCCTAGGTTGGTCCATGAGCAGTTCTTC. V and J are TRBV5-6 and TRBJ2-1, with no clear D. The CDR3 has 14 amino acids. Germline assignment: CDR1 SGHDT and CDR2 YYEEEE. Trimming left V 2 bases short and J 8 bases short, with 14 bases between.

This chain's CDR3 is CASSSRGDRGSEQYF. The CDR3 DNA sequence: TGTGCCAGCAGTTCGAGAGGGGACAGGGGATCCGAGCAGTACTTC. The chain links TRBV7-2 to TRBJ2-7; TRBD1 matches 10 bases. The CDR3 sequence is 15 residues long. Per germline, CDR1 SGHTA and CDR2 FQGNSA. V was pared by 6 bases and J by 6 bases, with 11 bases of the junction left unmatched.

V and J are TRBV9 and TRBJ2-5; 9 bases match TRBD1. The junction had 10 bases not matched to a gene; V was cut back by 3 bases and J by 4 bases. In germline, CDR1 is SGDLS, CDR2 YYNGEE. This CDR3 spans 16 amino acids. The DNA for the CDR3 is TGTGCCAGCAGCGACCCCGGGACAGGGAGTAGAGAGACCCAGTACTTC. Protein: CASSDPGTGSRETQYF.

The V gene is TRBV6-5, the J gene TRBJ2-7; possible D gene TRBD2, 6 bases. In germline, CDR1 is MNHEY, CDR2 SVGAGI. V lost 5 bases and J lost 2, with 10 bases in between. The CDR3 has 13 amino acids. The CDR3 DNA reads TGTGCCAGCAGTCCTGGGACTGCCTACGAGCAGTACTTC. Amino acid sequence: CASSPGTAYEQYF.

The chain uses TRBV2 and TRBJ1-5; TRBD1 matches at 10 bases. After removal of 6 bases from V and 6 bases from J, the junction contained 8 bases not matched to a gene. The length of the CDR3 is 15 residues. CDR1 and CDR2 (germline): SNHLY, FYNNEI. The CDR3 DNA reads as TGTGCCAGCAGAGGAGGGACAGGGGAGGGTCAGCCCCAGCATTTT. Translated, it gives CASRGGTGEGQPQHF.

V and J are TRBV5-8 and TRBJ2-7, with D maybe TRBD1 (6 bases). The V gene's germline CDR1 is SGHTS and CDR2 YDEGEE. V shed 4 bases and J shed 2 bases, with 16 bases lying between them. This CDR3 comprises 15 residues. The CDR3 sequence is CASSNRRQDAYEQYF. As DNA, the CDR3 is TGTGCCAGCAGCAACAGAAGACAGGATGCCTACGAGCAGTACTTC.

This sequence joins TRBV5-1 and TRBJ2-1, with D perhaps TRBD2 (5 bases). V was trimmed by 4 bases and J by 12 bases, leaving 14 bases between them. The germline CDR1 and CDR2 sequences are SGHRS and YFSETQ. The CDR3 is 12 amino acids. In nucleotides, the CDR3 is TGCGCCAGCAGCCCCGGTAGCGTACCGCAGTTCTTC. It translates to CASSPGSVPQFF.